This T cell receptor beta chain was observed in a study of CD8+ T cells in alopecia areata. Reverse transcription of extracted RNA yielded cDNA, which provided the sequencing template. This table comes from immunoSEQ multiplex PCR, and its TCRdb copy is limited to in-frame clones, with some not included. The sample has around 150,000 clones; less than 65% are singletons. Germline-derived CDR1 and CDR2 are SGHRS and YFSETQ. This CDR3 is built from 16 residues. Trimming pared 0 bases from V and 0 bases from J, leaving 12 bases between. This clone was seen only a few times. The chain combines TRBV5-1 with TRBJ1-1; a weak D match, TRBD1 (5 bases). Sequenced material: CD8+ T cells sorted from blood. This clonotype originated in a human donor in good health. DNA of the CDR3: TGCGCCAGCAGCTTGGCCCAGGGTCAAGTGAACACTGAAGCTTTCTTT. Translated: CASSLAQGQVNTEAFF.